Each of the 3 T cell receptor beta chains below was sequenced from the same sample in a study of blood T cell repertoires in COVID-19. TCRdb's copy holds only in-frame clones and misses some; the assay was immunoSEQ multiplex PCR. This sample has roughly 280,000 clones, with roughly 90% found just once. The source material was peripheral blood. These receptors all come from a man aged 50-60 years with acute or convalescent COVID-19.

The CDR3 reads CASSKGGSAAILNYGYTF. Here the CDR3 DNA reads TGTGCCAGCAGCAAAGGAGGGTCGGCGGCGATACTTAACTATGGCTACACCTTC. V and J are TRBV21-1 and TRBJ1-2. TRBV21-1 is described as a pseudogene. This CDR3 contains 18 residues.

This chain joins TRBV9 and TRBJ1-1; perhaps TRBD1 as D (5 bases). V lost 2 bases to trimming and J lost 5 bases, with 10 bases between them. CDR3 length: 13 amino acids. Germline V CDR1 and CDR2: SGDLS, YYNGEE. This CDR3 is CASSVGGSTEAFF. CDR3 coding DNA: TGTGCCAGCAGCGTGGGGGGTTCGACTGAAGCTTTCTTT.

This chain uses TRBV19 with TRBJ2-7, with D maybe TRBD1 (5 bases). This CDR3 is built from 18 residues. Germline CDR1 is LNHDA and CDR2 is SQIVND (reference sequence). Trimming left V 8 bases short and J 3 bases short, with 29 bases between. CDR3 nucleotides: TGTGCCAGTTCTAACTCGGGCAGGGTAGGAGTTCGTTTCTACGAGCAGTACTTC. Protein sequence: CASSNSGRVGVRFYEQYF.